This T cell receptor (beta chain) was captured by sequencing in a study of T-cell memory formation after mild COVID-19 (dated by TCRdb to 2020 to 2022). Study-wide context: TCR sequence clusters from the two donors were largely donor specific. In a couple of donors, T-cell clones that expanded and contracted after mild COVID-19 were followed by sequencing TCRalpha and TCRbeta repertoires longitudinally. The cohort was made up of two young adult volunteers, one female and one male, who were previously healthy.

Points on this clonotype: Its antigen specificity is not known. Base-call qualities are not available, and no considerably larger clone is one nucleotide away.

Beyond this particular receptor, the publication reports: Only a couple of mild cases were covered in the study, and larger cohorts including severe cases with pre-infection samples were considered necessary. From day 15 to 85, contracting clones showed balanced CD4/CD8 phenotypes, whereas a second wave of clones that expanded from day 15 to 37 leaned towards CD4+. Contracting CD4+ clones turned up mainly in the CM and EM memory subsets, whereas EMRA was where CD8+ clones were enriched. SARS-CoV-2 specificity of the second-wave clones peaking on day 37 was not confirmed. Some responding clones were detected in pre-infection memory, suggesting pre-existing cross-reactive memory T cells joined the SARS-CoV-2 response.

The germline V gene (reference sequence) gives CDR1 as SSHAT and CDR2 as FNYEAQ. The CDR3 sequence holds 14 residues, the cysteine and phenylalanine included. CDR3 DNA only is kept here, 42 bases in frame from base 1. V loses 5 bases at its end and J loses 6 bases; junction bases beyond the gene matches: 5. The listed sequencing device is Illumina NovaSeq 6000. TCRalpha and TCRbeta cDNA libraries were constructed by 5'RACE with constant-segment primers, with sample barcodes and unique molecular identifiers being introduced. RNA was extracted from every sample with Trizol reagent. The libraries were amplified in two PCR steps, and the second step added a second sample barcode and Illumina TruSeq adapters. Sequencing of libraries was performed on an Illumina NovaSeq with 2 x 150 bp paired-end reads. In the source study's methods: Demultiplexing of reads and collapsing into UMI-guided consensus sequences were performed with migec v1.2.7. Using mixcr v2.1.11, UMI consensuses were aligned to TRA and TRB V and J templates and then assembled into clonotypes. Expanded or contracted clonotypes were those called significant by both edgeR and NoisET, with noise models trained on biological replicates. edgeR calls used a false discovery rate-adjusted p below 0.01 and a log2 fold-change threshold of 1. As an exploratory analysis of dynamics, max-normalized trajectories of the 1000 most abundant clonotypes were examined with PCA combined with hierarchical clustering. The CD4 or CD8 phenotype of responding clones was assigned using the separately sequenced CD4+ and CD8+ repertoires. The public reads were run again by TCRdb, first through fastp at Q25 and then through MiXCR, and only productive beta chains were kept. Rows are unified per CDR3 protein, each entry keeping the most common DNA and genes. For this entry, the V and J calls and clone size follow TCRdb and not the study's own pipeline. The sample table holds about 320,000 distinct CDR3 sequences, of which roughly an eighth were seen once. Around a fifth of the sample is taken by the ten largest.

Ficoll-Paque density gradient centrifugation was the method used to isolate PBMCs. Sequenced material: PBMCs or a T cell subset sorted from them (not recorded which). In this chain, TRBV7-7 is recombined with TRBJ2-2; TRBD2 agrees with 8 junctional bases. This TCR derives from a man between 18 and 35 years old who had mild COVID-19 (a few samples of this study predate the infection). The sample titles of this study are shuffled in the database, so cell type and time point are left out; the donor was told from shared clones. For the CDR3, the sequence is CASSPAGVAGELFF. At the DNA level, the sequence is TGTGCCAGCAGCCCAGCGGGGGTAGCCGGGGAGCTGTTTTTT. Extended through the reference TRBV7-7 and TRBJ2-2 proteins, this CDR3 yields the full variable domain: GAGVSQSPRYKVTKRGQDVTLRCDPISSHATLYWYQQALGQGPEFLTYFNYEAQPDKSGLPSDRFSAERPEGSISTLTIQRTEQRDSAMYRCASSPAGVAGELFFGEGSRLTVL.